These 26 T cell receptor beta chains share one sample of origin, sequenced in a study of CD8+CD57+ T cells in acquired aplastic anemia. It was genomic DNA that served as the template for profiling TCR beta VDJ and CDR3. TCRdb redid the calling of the reads with MiXCR, one entry per CDR3 protein. Counted here are hundreds of thousands of distinct CDR3 sequences, 65% to 80% occurring once; the ten biggest clones make up 4%. Sequencing used sorted CD4+, CD8+, or CD8+CD57+ T cells (not recorded which) from PBMCs. All receptors come from a human donor in good health, serving as a control.

This chain links TRBV12-3 or TRBV12-4 with TRBJ1-6; unclear D gene. V shed 5 bases and J shed 8 bases, with 10 bases lying between them. The CDR3 is 13 residues long. CDR3 nucleotide sequence: TGTGCCAGCAGTACTCGGACGGATTCACCCCTCCACTTT. This translates into CASSTRTDSPLHF.

V usage is TRBV2 and J usage is TRBJ1-2, with TRBD1 matching 7 bases. The germline V gene has CDR1 SNHLY and CDR2 FYNNEI. Losses at the gene ends were 2 bases for V and 8 bases for J; bases not matched to a gene: 8. The CDR3 length is 14 residues. The CDR3, as DNA: TGTGCCAGCAGTGAATCAAGGCAGGGGGTCGGCTACACCTTC. This encodes CASSESRQGVGYTF.

The chain links TRBV7-2 to TRBJ2-7, with 8 bases aligning to TRBD1. This CDR3 comprises 16 residues. Trimming removed 5 bases from V and 10 bases from J; junction bases left unmatched: 19. Germline CDR1 SGHTA, CDR2 FQGNSA. The DNA of the CDR3 is TGTGCCAGCAGCAGAGGACAGGGAAAAGGCTATGGCGACCAGTACTTC. This encodes CASSRGQGKGYGDQYF. Based on the CDR3 plus reference TRBV7-2 and TRBJ2-7, the full variable domain is GAGVSQSPSNKVTEKGKDVELRCDPISGHTALYWYRQSLGQGLEFLIYFQGNSAPDKSGLPSDRFSAERTGGSVSTLTIQRTQQEDSAVYLCASSRGQGKGYGDQYFGPGTRLTVT.

This clonotype has at least ten counts. The chain joins TRBV10-3 to TRBJ2-3, with D uncertain. V was shortened by 3 bases and J by 6 bases, with 4 bases between the two germline ends. Germline V gene lookup returns CDR1 ENHRY and CDR2 SYGVKD. The CDR3 spans 11 residues. CDR3 in DNA: TGTGCCATCAGTGATAGGGATACGCAGTATTTT. This sequence encodes CAISDRDTQYF.

The rearrangement joins TRBV7-2 to TRBJ2-5; 8 bases are a match to TRBD1. J was trimmed by 14 bases and V by 3 bases; bases with no gene match: 17. This CDR3 contains 15 residues. CDR1 is SGHTA and CDR2 is FQGNSA in the germline V gene. The CDR3 nucleotides read TGTGCCAGCAGCTTTCCAGGGGGCATGAACACTACACCTTACTTC. Its protein is CASSFPGGMNTTPYF.

The J gene is TRBJ1-5, the V gene TRBV7-2, with D tentatively TRBD1 (5 bases). This CDR3 comprises 15 residues. Trimming took off 4 bases at V and 16 bases at J, with 26 bases between the two ends. Germline loops: CDR1 SGHTA, CDR2 FQGNSA. The CDR3 nucleotides are TGTGCCAGCAGCTCGGCAGGGCACTATGGCTACACCCTCCATTTT. This codes for CASSSAGHYGYTLHF.

This clonotype was picked up one time. The rearrangement links TRBV9 to TRBJ2-3, with 8 bases identical to TRBD1. Trimming took 5 bases from V and 6 from J; bases not matched to a gene: 11. The CDR3 covers 15 residues. Per germline, CDR1 SGDLS and CDR2 YYNGEE. CDR3 amino acids: CASSSNRGAPDTQYF. The CDR3 DNA reads as TGTGCCAGCAGTAGCAACAGGGGGGCCCCGGATACGCAGTATTTT.

In regard to this clonotype: One end of the junction is discordant with germline, which a read error may explain. V gene TRBV20-1 combines with J gene TRBJ1-2; tentative D call: TRBD1 (6 bases). Germline V gene sequence: CDR1 DFQATT, CDR2 SNEGSKA (reference sequence). CDR3 length: 14 residues. This CDR3 is CSARVPRTDHGYTF. CDR3 bases: TGCAGCGCTAGAGTCCCCCGGACAGACCATGGCTACACCTTC.

This clonotype was counted ten times or more. This chain joins TRBV7-6 and TRBJ2-7; 8 nucleotides align to TRBD1. Germline CDR1 SGHVS, CDR2 FNYEAQ. J lost 5 bases, V lost 1 base, and 7 bases had no gene match. The CDR3 totals 15 residues. CDR3 residues: CASSLGSAGGHEQYF. The CDR3 bases are TGTGCCAGCAGCTTAGGGTCGGCAGGGGGCCACGAGCAGTACTTC.

As for this clonotype: The junction and the germline gene differ at one end; a read error may be behind it. The gene calls are TRBV5-8 and TRBJ2-1; perhaps TRBD2 as D (6 bases). CDR3 length: 12 amino acids. The germline V gene encodes CDR1 SGHTS and CDR2 YDEGEE. The CDR3 nucleotides read TGCGCCAGCAGCACCCCCCGGAGGGGGCAGTTCTTC. Protein sequence: CASSTPRRGQFF.

Comments on this clonotype: The junction differs from germline at one of its ends, possibly a read error. The chain uses TRBV10-3 and TRBJ1-2; 8 nucleotides line up with TRBD1. Germline V lookup: CDR1 ENHRY, CDR2 SYGVKD. The CDR3 runs to 14 residues. This CDR3 is CAISGDRSAYGYNF. The CDR3 DNA reads as TGTGCCATCAGTGGGGACAGGAGCGCCTACGGCTACAACTTC.

As to this clonotype: A junction end diverges from the germline sequence, so it may reflect a read error. This rearrangement joins TRBV5-1 to TRBJ2-5; D is undetermined. CDR1 SGHRS and CDR2 YFSETQ come from the germline V gene. The CDR3 length is 16 residues. CDR3 protein: CASSTARRNLQETQYF. DNA for the CDR3: TGTGCCAGCAGCACCGCCAGGAGAAATCTCCAAGAGACCCAGTACTTC.

This clonotype was counted between two and nine times. The chain employs TRBV10-3 and TRBJ1-1, with D hard to call. This CDR3 has 11 residues. CDR1 and CDR2 (germline): ENHRY, SYGVKD. The germline V and J ends were trimmed by 5 bases and 6 bases, with 7 bases remaining between them. In DNA, the CDR3 is TGTGCCATCAGTCCTGACGCTGAAGCTTTCTTT. Translating it yields CAISPDAEAFF.

The V and J genes are TRBV20-1 and TRBJ2-7, with D maybe TRBD1 (7 bases). Per the germline V gene, CDR1 is DFQATT and CDR2 is SNEGSKA (reference sequence). Trimming pared 2 bases from V and 0 bases from J, leaving 11 bases between. The CDR3 spans 14 residues. The CDR3 DNA reads as TGCAGTGCTAGACGCGGGACAGACTCCTACGAGCAGTACTTC. Encoded protein: CSARRGTDSYEQYF.

This clonotype showed up many times. This rearrangement joins TRBV20-1 to TRBJ1-1; 7 bases match TRBD1. This CDR3 is built from 13 residues. J gave up 11 bases and V 4 bases, and 13 bases lay outside the gene matches. Germline V gene lookup returns CDR1 DFQATT and CDR2 SNEGSKA (reference sequence). The CDR3 DNA reads as TGCAGTGCTATGACAGGGCTGCCCCAACGGGCTTTCTTT. This encodes CSAMTGLPQRAFF.

The V and J genes are TRBV7-3 and TRBJ1-1; a weak D match, TRBD1 (5 bases). V lost 5 bases and J 11 bases, leaving 15 bases between the germline ends. Germline CDR1 is SGHTA and CDR2 is FQGTGA. This CDR3 comprises 12 residues. CDR3 in DNA: TGTGCCAGCAGCCATAGAGGCGGGACGGCTTTCTTT. This gives the protein CASSHRGGTAFF. The full variable domain, rest sourced from reference TRBV7-3 and TRBJ1-1, is GAGVSQTPSNKVTEKGKYVELRCDPISGHTALYWYRQSLGQGPEFLIYFQGTGAADDSGLPNDRFFAVRPEGSVSTLKIQRTERGDSAVYLCASSHRGGTAFFGQGTRLTVV.

The V call is TRBV7-2, the J call TRBJ2-6, with 7 bases identical to TRBD2. V gave up 6 bases and J gave up 2 bases; unmatched junction bases: 4. Per germline, CDR1 SGHTA and CDR2 FQGNSA. The CDR3 spans 15 residues. CDR3 in amino acids: CASRPAGTGANVLTF. Written as DNA, the CDR3 is TGTGCCAGCAGGCCAGCGGGGACTGGGGCCAACGTCCTGACTTTC.

This CDR3 is CASSYGRGDYGYTF. Written as DNA, the CDR3 is TGTGCCAGCAGTTACGGCAGGGGGGACTATGGCTACACCTTC. The chain carries TRBV6-5 and TRBJ1-2; 7 nucleotides align to TRBD1. V lost 2 bases, J lost 3 bases, and 3 bases stayed unmatched. Per the germline V gene, CDR1 is MNHEY and CDR2 is SVGAGI. The CDR3 is 14 amino acids.

The V call is TRBV7-8, the J call TRBJ1-6, with 9 bases fitting TRBD1. CDR1 and CDR2 (germline): SGHVS, FQNEAQ. V lost 5 bases, J lost 9 bases, and 11 bases stayed unmatched. This CDR3 contains 16 residues. CDR3 protein: CASSKPGQGLGSPLHF. The CDR3 nucleotides are TGTGCCAGCAGCAAGCCGGGACAGGGCTTAGGTTCACCCCTCCACTTT.

This chain connects TRBV5-4 to TRBJ2-1; D is unresolved. The CDR3 has 18 amino acids. Germline V gene lookup returns CDR1 SGHNT and CDR2 YYREEE (reference sequence). The V end was cut by 3 bases, the J end by 1 base, with 20 bases between. The CDR3 sequence is CASSSHPVRKNSYNEQFF. In DNA, the CDR3 is TGTGCCAGCAGCTCCCACCCAGTGCGGAAGAATTCCTACAATGAGCAGTTCTTC. Based on the CDR3 plus reference TRBV5-4 and TRBJ2-1, the full variable domain is ETGVTQSPTHLIKTRGQQVTLRCSSQSGHNTVSWYQQALGQGPQFIFQYYREEENGRGNFPPRFSGLQFPNYSSELNVNALELDDSALYLCASSSHPVRKNSYNEQFFGPGTRLTVL.

This clonotype was observed many times. The chain links TRBV3-2 to TRBJ1-2. TRBV3-2 corresponds to a pseudogene. CDR3 length: 14 amino acids. CDR3 sequence reads: CASSQSQSVYGYTF. The CDR3 bases are TGTGCCAGCAGCCAAAGTCAGTCGGTCTATGGCTACACCTTC.

This clonotype was seen a single time. Compared with germline, one end of the junction differs, possibly owing to a read error. The chain is built from TRBV2 and TRBJ1-5; D may be TRBD1 (6 bases). The length of the CDR3 is 14 residues. From germline, CDR1 is SNHLY and CDR2 FYNNEI. For the CDR3, the DNA is TGTGCCAGCAGCTCTGCAGGGGAACACAATCAGCCCCAGTTT. This codes for CASSSAGEHNQPQF.

V and J are TRBV7-2 and TRBJ1-2; 8 positions agree with TRBD1. The CDR3 runs 13 residues. V lost 5 bases to trimming and J lost 5 bases; unmatched junction nucleotides: 4. Per germline, CDR1 SGHTA and CDR2 FQGNSA. CDR3 nucleotide sequence: TGTGCCAGCAGCCGGGACAGGTGGTATGGCTACACCTTC. This gives the protein CASSRDRWYGYTF.

The V and J genes are TRBV6-5 and TRBJ1-4; TRBD1 matches at 7 bases. With V trimmed by 8 bases and J by 11 bases, 20 bases remained unmatched. There are 16 residues in the CDR3. In germline, CDR1 is MNHEY, CDR2 SVGAGI. CDR3 loop: CASGDHGTARTRKLFF. The CDR3 DNA follows: TGTGCCAGCGGCGACCACGGGACAGCCCGAACGAGGAAACTGTTTTTT.

The V gene is TRBV20-1, the J gene TRBJ2-6; D gene unclear. Trimming stripped 5 bases from V and 3 bases from J, with 11 bases between. Germline V gene sequence: CDR1 DFQATT, CDR2 SNEGSKA (reference sequence). The CDR3 covers 14 residues. CDR3 DNA: TGCAGTGCTTCACAGTATCTTGGGGCCAACGTCCTGACTTTC. This translates into CSASQYLGANVLTF.

The rearrangement links TRBV15 to TRBJ2-7; the D gene is possibly TRBD2 (6 bases). The length of the CDR3 is 18 residues. Germline lookup yields CDR1 LNHNV and CDR2 YYDKDF (reference sequence). V was clipped by 1 base and J by 0 bases, with 19 bases between them. CDR3 sequence reads: CATSRVGGAPPCSYEQYF. The CDR3 bases are TGTGCCACCAGCAGAGTGGGGGGTGCACCTCCGTGCTCCTACGAGCAGTACTTC.